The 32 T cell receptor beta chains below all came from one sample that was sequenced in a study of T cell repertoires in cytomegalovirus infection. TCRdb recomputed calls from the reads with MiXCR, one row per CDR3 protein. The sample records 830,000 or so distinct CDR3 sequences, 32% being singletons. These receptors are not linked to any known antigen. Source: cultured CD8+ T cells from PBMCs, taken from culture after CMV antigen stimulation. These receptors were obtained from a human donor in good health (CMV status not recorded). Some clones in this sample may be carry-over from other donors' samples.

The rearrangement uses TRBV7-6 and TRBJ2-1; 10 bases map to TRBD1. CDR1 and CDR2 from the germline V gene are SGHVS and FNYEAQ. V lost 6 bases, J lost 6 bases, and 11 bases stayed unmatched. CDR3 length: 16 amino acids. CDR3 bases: TGTGCCAGCAGTGAACCGGGACAGGGGATTCTCAATGAGCAGTTCTTC. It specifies CASSEPGQGILNEQFF.

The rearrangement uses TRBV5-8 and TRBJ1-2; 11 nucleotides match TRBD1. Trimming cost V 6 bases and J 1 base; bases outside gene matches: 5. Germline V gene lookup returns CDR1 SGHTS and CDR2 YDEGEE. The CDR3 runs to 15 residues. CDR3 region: CASKDRGQSNYGYTF. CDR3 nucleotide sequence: TGTGCCAGCAAGGACAGGGGGCAAAGTAACTATGGCTACACCTTC.

The CDR3 loop reads CSAPILHEQYF. The CDR3 nucleotides read TGCAGTGCGCCGATACTGCACGAGCAGTACTTC. This rearrangement joins TRBV20-1 to TRBJ2-7, with D uncertain. Per the germline V gene, CDR1 is DFQATT and CDR2 is SNEGSKA (reference sequence). CDR3 length: 11 amino acids. V was shortened by 6 bases and J by 5 bases, with 11 bases between the two germline ends.

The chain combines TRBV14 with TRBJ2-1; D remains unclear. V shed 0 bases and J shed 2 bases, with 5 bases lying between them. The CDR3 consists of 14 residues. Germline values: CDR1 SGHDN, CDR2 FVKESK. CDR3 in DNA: TGTGCCAGCAGCCAAGATCCCGCCTACAATGAGCAGTTCTTC. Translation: CASSQDPAYNEQFF.

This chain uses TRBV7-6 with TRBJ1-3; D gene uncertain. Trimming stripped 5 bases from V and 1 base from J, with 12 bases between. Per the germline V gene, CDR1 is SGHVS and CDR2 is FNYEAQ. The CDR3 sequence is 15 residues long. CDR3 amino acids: CASSTSGNSGNTIYF. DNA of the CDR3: TGTGCCAGCAGCACTAGCGGGAATTCTGGAAACACCATATATTTT.

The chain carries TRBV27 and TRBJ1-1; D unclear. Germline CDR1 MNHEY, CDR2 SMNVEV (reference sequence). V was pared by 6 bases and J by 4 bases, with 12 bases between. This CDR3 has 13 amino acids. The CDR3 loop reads CASRIHGGTEAFF. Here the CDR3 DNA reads TGTGCCAGCAGAATACATGGAGGCACTGAAGCTTTCTTT.

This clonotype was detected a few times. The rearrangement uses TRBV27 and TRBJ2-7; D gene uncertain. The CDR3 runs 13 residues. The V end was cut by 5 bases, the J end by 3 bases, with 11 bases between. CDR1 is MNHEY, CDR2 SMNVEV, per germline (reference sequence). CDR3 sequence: CASSPDGYYEQYF. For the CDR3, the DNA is TGTGCCAGCAGTCCGGACGGCTACTACGAGCAGTACTTC.

CDR3: CASTSGGAPEQFF. CDR3 in DNA: TGTGCCAGCACGAGCGGGGGGGCCCCTGAGCAGTTCTTC. The J gene is TRBJ2-1, the V gene TRBV27; 10 bases map to TRBD2. The CDR3 runs 13 residues. Germline CDR1 and CDR2: MNHEY and SMNVEV (reference sequence). Trimming at V came to 7 bases and at J to 9 bases, leaving 6 bases not matched to a gene.

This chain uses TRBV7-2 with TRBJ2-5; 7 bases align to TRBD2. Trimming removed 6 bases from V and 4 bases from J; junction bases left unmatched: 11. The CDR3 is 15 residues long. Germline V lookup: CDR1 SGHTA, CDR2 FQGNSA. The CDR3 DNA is TGTGCCAGCAGGAGCTACTGGGGGGGGGGAGAGACCCAGTACTTC. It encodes CASRSYWGGGETQYF.

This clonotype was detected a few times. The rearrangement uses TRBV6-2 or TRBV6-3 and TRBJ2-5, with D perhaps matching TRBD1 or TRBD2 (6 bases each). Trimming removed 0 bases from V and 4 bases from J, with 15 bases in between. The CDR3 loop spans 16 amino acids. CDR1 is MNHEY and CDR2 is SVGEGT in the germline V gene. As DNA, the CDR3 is TGTGCCAGCAGTTACTCGGTCTGGGGGGCCCGAGAGACCCAGTACTTC. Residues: CASSYSVWGARETQYF.

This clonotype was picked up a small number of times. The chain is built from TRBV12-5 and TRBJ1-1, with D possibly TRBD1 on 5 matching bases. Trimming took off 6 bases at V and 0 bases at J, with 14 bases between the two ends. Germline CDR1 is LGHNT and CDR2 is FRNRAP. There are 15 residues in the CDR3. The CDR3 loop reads CASGPGPLMNTEAFF. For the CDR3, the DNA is TGTGCTAGTGGCCCGGGACCCCTCATGAACACTGAAGCTTTCTTT.

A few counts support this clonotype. The CDR3 nucleotides read TGTGCCAGCAGCGACTTGCAGGGGATGGGCAATCAGCCCCAGCATTTT. Its translation: CASSDLQGMGNQPQHF. The chain is built from TRBV7-9 and TRBJ1-5, with D maybe TRBD1 (6 bases). The germline gives CDR1 SEHNR, CDR2 FQNEAQ (reference sequence). The CDR3 loop spans 16 amino acids. Trimming removed 5 bases from V and 2 bases from J, with 16 bases in between. Looking up the rest from reference TRBV7-9 and TRBJ1-5 gives the full variable domain: DTGVSQNPRHKITKRGQNVTFRCDPISEHNRLYWYRQTLGQGPEFLTYFQNEAQLEKSRLLSDRFSAERPKGSFSTLEIQRTEQGDSAMYLCASSDLQGMGNQPQHFGDGTRLSIL.

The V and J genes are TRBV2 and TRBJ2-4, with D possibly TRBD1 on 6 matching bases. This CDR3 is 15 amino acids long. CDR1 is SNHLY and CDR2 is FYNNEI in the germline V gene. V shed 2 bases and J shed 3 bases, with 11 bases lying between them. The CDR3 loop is CASSEHRGHKNIQYF. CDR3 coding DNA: TGTGCCAGCAGTGAACATCGGGGACACAAAAACATTCAGTACTTC.

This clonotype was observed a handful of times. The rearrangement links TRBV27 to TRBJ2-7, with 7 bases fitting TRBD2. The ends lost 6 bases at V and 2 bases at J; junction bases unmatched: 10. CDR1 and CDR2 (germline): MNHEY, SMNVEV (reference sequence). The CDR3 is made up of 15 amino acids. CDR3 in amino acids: CASSPGGTTPYEQYV. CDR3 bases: TGTGCCAGCAGCCCGGGGGGAACTACTCCCTACGAGCAGTACGTC.

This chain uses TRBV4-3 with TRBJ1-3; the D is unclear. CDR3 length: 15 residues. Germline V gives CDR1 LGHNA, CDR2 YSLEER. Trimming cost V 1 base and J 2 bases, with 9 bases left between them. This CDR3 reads CASSQVSFTGNTIYF. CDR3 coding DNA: TGCGCCAGCAGCCAAGTTAGTTTCACTGGAAACACCATATATTTT.

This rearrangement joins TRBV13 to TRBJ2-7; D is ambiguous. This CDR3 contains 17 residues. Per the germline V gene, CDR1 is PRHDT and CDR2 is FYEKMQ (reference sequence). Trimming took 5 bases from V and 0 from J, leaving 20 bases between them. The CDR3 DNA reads TGTGCCAGCAGCACTCTTTCTCCGGGTAGCCCCTCCTACGAGCAGTACTTC. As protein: CASSTLSPGSPSYEQYF.

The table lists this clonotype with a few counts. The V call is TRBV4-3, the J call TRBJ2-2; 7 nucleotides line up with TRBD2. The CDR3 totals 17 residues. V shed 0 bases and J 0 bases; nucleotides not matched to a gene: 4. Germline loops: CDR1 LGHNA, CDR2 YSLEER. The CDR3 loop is CASSQDGRGANTGELFF. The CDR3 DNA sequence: TGCGCCAGCAGCCAAGATGGTCGGGGGGCGAACACCGGGGAGCTGTTTTTT.

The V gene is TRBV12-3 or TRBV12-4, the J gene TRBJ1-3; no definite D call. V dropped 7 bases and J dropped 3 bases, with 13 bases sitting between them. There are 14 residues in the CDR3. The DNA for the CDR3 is TGTGCCAGCAACCCCTTCGATAGTGGAAACACCATATATTTT. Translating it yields CASNPFDSGNTIYF.

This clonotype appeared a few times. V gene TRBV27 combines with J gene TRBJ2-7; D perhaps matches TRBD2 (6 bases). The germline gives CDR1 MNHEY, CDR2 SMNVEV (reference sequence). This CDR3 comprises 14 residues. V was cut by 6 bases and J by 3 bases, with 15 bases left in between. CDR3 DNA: TGTGCCAGCAGCAGCCAGAGGGGACTCTACGAGCAGTACGTC. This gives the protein CASSSQRGLYEQYV.

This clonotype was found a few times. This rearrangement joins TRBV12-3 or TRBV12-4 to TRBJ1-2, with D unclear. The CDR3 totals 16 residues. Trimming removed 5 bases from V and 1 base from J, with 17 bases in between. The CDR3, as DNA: TGTGCCAGCAGTGCGGGCCCCTTGGGCCTTAACTATGGCTACACCTTC. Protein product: CASSAGPLGLNYGYTF.

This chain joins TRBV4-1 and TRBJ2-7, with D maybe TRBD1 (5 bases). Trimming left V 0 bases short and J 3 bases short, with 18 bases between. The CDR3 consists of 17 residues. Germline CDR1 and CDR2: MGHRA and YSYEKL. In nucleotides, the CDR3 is TGCGCCAGCAGCCAAGATCTAGTGGGGCTTGGGAACTACGAGCAGTACTTC. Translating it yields CASSQDLVGLGNYEQYF.

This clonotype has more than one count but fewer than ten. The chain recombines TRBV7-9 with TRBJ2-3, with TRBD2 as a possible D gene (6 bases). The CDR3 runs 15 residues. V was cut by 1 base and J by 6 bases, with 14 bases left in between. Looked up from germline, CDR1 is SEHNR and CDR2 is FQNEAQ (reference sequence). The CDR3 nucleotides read TGTGCCAGCAGCTTAGTATCTCTAGCGCAGGATACGCAGTATTTT. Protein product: CASSLVSLAQDTQYF.

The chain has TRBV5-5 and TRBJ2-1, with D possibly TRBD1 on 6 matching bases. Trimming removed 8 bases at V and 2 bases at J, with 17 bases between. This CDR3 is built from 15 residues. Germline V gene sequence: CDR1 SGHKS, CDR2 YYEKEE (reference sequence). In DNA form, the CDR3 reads TGTGCCAGTCTAGTGACAGGCTCTCCCTACAATGAGCAGTTCTTC. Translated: CASLVTGSPYNEQFF.

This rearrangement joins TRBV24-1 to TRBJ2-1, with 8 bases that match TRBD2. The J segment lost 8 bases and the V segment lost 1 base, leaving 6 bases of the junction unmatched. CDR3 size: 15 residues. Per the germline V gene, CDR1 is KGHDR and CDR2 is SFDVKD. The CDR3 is CATSDFPGLVHEQFF. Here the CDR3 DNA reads TGTGCCACCAGTGATTTCCCGGGACTAGTTCATGAGCAGTTCTTC.

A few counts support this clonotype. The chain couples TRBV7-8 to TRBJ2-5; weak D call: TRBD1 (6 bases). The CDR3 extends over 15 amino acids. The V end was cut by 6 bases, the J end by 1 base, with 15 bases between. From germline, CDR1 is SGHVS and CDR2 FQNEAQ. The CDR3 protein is CASRTGLHSQETQYF. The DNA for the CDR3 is TGTGCCAGCAGAACAGGGTTACATTCCCAAGAGACCCAGTACTTC.

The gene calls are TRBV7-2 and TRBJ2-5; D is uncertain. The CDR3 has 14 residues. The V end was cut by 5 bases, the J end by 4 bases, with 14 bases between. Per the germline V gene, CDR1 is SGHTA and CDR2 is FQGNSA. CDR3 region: CASSLLSARETQYF. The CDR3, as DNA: TGTGCCAGCAGCCTCCTCTCGGCTCGAGAGACCCAGTACTTC.

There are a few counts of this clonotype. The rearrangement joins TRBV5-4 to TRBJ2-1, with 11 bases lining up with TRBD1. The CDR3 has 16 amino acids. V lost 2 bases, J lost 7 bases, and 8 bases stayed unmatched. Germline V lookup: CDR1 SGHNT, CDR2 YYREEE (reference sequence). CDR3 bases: TGTGCCAGCAGCTTCGGGGACAGGGGGGTGGAGAATGAGCAGTTCTTC. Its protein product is CASSFGDRGVENEQFF.

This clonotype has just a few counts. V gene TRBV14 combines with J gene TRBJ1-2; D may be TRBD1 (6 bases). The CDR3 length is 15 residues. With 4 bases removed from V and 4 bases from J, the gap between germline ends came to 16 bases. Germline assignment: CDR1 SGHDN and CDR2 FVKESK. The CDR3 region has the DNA TGTGCCAGCAGCCGTGGACAGCGAGATGGCTATGGCTACACCTTC. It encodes CASSRGQRDGYGYTF.

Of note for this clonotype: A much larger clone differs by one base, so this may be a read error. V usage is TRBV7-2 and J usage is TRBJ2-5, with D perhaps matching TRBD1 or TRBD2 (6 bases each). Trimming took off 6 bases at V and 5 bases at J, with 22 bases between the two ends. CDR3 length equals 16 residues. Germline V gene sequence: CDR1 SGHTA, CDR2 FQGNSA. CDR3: CASRRRGDTKGETQYF. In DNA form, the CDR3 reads TGTGCCAGCAGGCGAAGGGGGGATACAAAGGGGGAGACCCAGTACTTC.

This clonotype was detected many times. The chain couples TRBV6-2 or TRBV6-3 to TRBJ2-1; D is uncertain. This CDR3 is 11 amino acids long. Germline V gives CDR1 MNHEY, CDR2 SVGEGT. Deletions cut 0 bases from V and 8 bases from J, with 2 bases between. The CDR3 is CASSYSDEQFF. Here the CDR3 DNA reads TGTGCCAGCAGTTACTCGGATGAGCAGTTCTTC.

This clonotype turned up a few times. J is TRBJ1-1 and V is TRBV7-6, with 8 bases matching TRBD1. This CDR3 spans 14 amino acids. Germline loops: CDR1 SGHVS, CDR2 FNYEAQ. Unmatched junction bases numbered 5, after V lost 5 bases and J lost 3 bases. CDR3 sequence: CASSTRGLDTEAFF. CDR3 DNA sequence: TGTGCCAGCAGCACCAGGGGGCTGGACACTGAAGCTTTCTTT.

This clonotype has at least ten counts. The CDR3 region is CASSATQGVGEKLFF. CDR3 coding DNA: TGTGCCAGCAGCGCCACCCAGGGAGTTGGGGAAAAACTGTTTTTT. J is TRBJ1-4 and V is TRBV7-6; perhaps TRBD1 as D (5 bases). The CDR3 has 15 residues. Trimming stripped 5 bases from V and 8 bases from J, with 18 bases between. Germline-derived CDR1 and CDR2 are SGHVS and FNYEAQ.